The 29 T cell receptor beta chains reported below all come from one sample, sequenced in a study of shared T cell receptors in the human thymus. This table comes from immunoSEQ multiplex PCR, and its TCRdb copy is limited to in-frame clones, with some not included. Of about 380,000 clones in the sample, around 93% were seen once. The sequenced sample consisted of thymocytes. Receptors were obtained from a human donor.

This chain joins TRBV29-1 and TRBJ2-7, with 7 bases fitting TRBD2. The CDR3 spans 14 residues. V dropped 4 bases and J dropped 0; count of bases not matched to a gene: 6. CDR1 and CDR2 (germline): SQVTM, ANQGSEA. CDR3 sequence (DNA): TGCAGCGTTGCGGCGGGAGACTTCTCCTACGAGCAGTACTTC. It codes for CSVAAGDFSYEQYF.

The chain carries TRBV19 and TRBJ2-1, with 7 bases aligning to TRBD2. CDR3 length: 14 amino acids. The germline gives CDR1 LNHDA, CDR2 SQIVND (reference sequence). J gave up 7 bases and V 7 bases, and 10 bases lay outside the gene matches. Here the CDR3 reads CASKDLAEGNEQFF. The CDR3 bases are TGTGCCAGTAAAGACCTAGCGGAGGGGAATGAGCAGTTCTTC.

The gene calls are TRBV27 and TRBJ2-1; 15 positions agree with TRBD2. V was pared by 10 bases and J by 12 bases, with 13 bases of the junction left unmatched. This CDR3 has 15 amino acids. Germline-derived CDR1 and CDR2 are MNHEY and SMNVEV (reference sequence). CDR3 in amino acids: CAIKAGGTSGRPQFF. CDR3 nucleotide sequence: TGTGCCATAAAGGCAGGGGGGACTAGCGGGAGGCCGCAGTTCTTC.

The V and J genes are TRBV7-9 and TRBJ2-3; 13 nucleotides match TRBD2. The germline gives CDR1 SEHNR, CDR2 FQNEAQ (reference sequence). The CDR3 consists of 19 residues. With V trimmed by 4 bases and J by 4 bases, 14 bases remained unmatched. This chain's CDR3 is CASSSLRGLAGAKPDTQYF. DNA of the CDR3: TGTGCCAGCAGCTCACTCCGCGGACTAGCGGGAGCCAAGCCAGATACGCAGTATTTT.

In DNA form, the CDR3 reads TGTGCCAGCAGTGAGGGGCGGCAGGGGACCTACGAGCAGTACTTC. The encoded protein is CASSEGRQGTYEQYF. The chain recombines TRBV6-1 with TRBJ2-7; TRBD1 is a possible D gene (6 bases). V lost 3 bases, J lost 2 bases, and 14 bases lay in between. From germline, CDR1 is MNHNS and CDR2 SASEGT. This CDR3 is 15 amino acids long.

The chain uses TRBV4-1 and TRBJ2-3; D may match TRBD1 or TRBD2 (5 bases each). The CDR3 length is 16 residues. The V end lost 4 bases, the J end lost 0 bases, and 14 bases lay between the germline ends. Germline CDR1 MGHRA, CDR2 YSYEKL. In nucleotides, the CDR3 is TGCGCCAGCAGCCGACCCCGGGACGCAAGCACAGATACGCAGTATTTT. Residues: CASSRPRDASTDTQYF.

This clone is a singleton in its sample. V and J are TRBV28 and TRBJ2-1, with a weak D call TRBD1 (6 bases). From germline, CDR1 is MDHEN and CDR2 SYDVKM. The CDR3 has 20 residues. Trimming took 3 bases from V and 10 from J, leaving 34 bases between them. CDR3 loop: CASSFSPFPTGRKGASEQFF. CDR3 bases: TGTGCCAGCAGTTTCTCTCCCTTTCCTACAGGGCGTAAAGGGGCAAGCGAGCAGTTCTTC.

This chain joins TRBV10-3 and TRBJ1-2; unclear D gene. The CDR3 is 15 residues long. Deletions cut 1 base from V and 5 bases from J, with 14 bases between. CDR1 ENHRY and CDR2 SYGVKD come from the germline V gene. In DNA form, the CDR3 reads TGTGCCATCAGTGAGTTGGAGGGCTGGGAGTATGGCTACACCTTC. Translating it yields CAISELEGWEYGYTF.

This clone was picked up a small number of times. The chain joins TRBV15 to TRBJ2-7; no clear D. The CDR3 contains 13 residues. Trimming removed 0 bases from V and 3 bases from J, with 6 bases in between. CDR1 LNHNV and CDR2 YYDKDF come from the germline V gene (reference sequence). The CDR3: CATSRDLRYEQYF. The DNA of the CDR3 is TGTGCCACCAGCAGAGATCTCCGCTACGAGCAGTACTTC.

The count of this clone is one. The chain employs TRBV15 and TRBJ2-2; the D call may be TRBD1 or TRBD2 (5 bases each). Trimming pared 2 bases from V and 1 base from J, leaving 14 bases between. The CDR3 consists of 17 residues. From germline, CDR1 is LNHNV and CDR2 YYDKDF (reference sequence). The CDR3, as DNA: TGTGCCACCAGCAGACCGCTTGGGGGAAGGAACACCGGGGAGCTGTTTTTT. Translated, it gives CATSRPLGGRNTGELFF.

V is TRBV4-1 and J is TRBJ2-4; unclear D gene. From germline, CDR1 is MGHRA and CDR2 YSYEKL. The CDR3 totals 17 residues. V was pared by 0 bases and J by 0 bases, with 12 bases between. This CDR3 reads CASSQDGPTGAKNIQYF. CDR3 DNA: TGCGCCAGCAGCCAAGATGGGCCCACGGGAGCCAAAAACATTCAGTACTTC.

The gene calls are TRBV6-4 and TRBJ1-5, with D maybe TRBD1 (5 bases). The V and J ends lost 6 bases and 4 bases respectively, with 16 bases between them. This CDR3 comprises 15 residues. CDR1 is MRHNA, CDR2 SNTAGT, per germline. This chain's CDR3 is CASSAGVGGNQPQHF. Here the CDR3 DNA reads TGTGCCAGCAGCGCCGGGGTCGGGGGGAATCAGCCCCAGCATTTT.

The rearrangement uses TRBV7-9 and TRBJ1-2, with a tentative D call TRBD1 (5 bases). The CDR3 runs 14 residues. Germline CDR1 is SEHNR and CDR2 is FQNEAQ (reference sequence). Trimming removed 6 bases at V and 5 bases at J, with 16 bases between. This chain's CDR3 is CASRGGGMEYGYTF. The CDR3 DNA sequence: TGTGCCAGCAGGGGTGGGGGTATGGAGTATGGCTACACCTTC.

The CDR3 DNA is TGTGCCATCAGTGAGTTCAGCGGGATATCCTACAATGAGCAGTTCTTC. As protein: CAISEFSGISYNEQFF. This chain links TRBV10-3 with TRBJ2-1, with TRBD2 matching 7 bases. The V gene end was trimmed by 1 base and the J gene end by 1 base; junction bases not matched to a gene: 4. The CDR3 runs to 16 residues. Germline CDR1 is ENHRY and CDR2 is SYGVKD.

The rearrangement joins TRBV14 to TRBJ1-1, with TRBD1 matching 10 bases. In germline, CDR1 is SGHDN, CDR2 FVKESK. The CDR3 runs 17 residues. Trimming cost V 1 base and J 4 bases; bases outside gene matches: 9. CDR3 region: CASSQVILRDRGTEAFF. As DNA, the CDR3 is TGTGCCAGCAGCCAAGTGATTTTGAGGGACAGGGGCACTGAAGCTTTCTTT.

The genes are TRBV27 and TRBJ1-6; no clear D. V dropped 5 bases and J dropped 9 bases, with 29 bases sitting between them. The germline V gene has CDR1 MNHEY and CDR2 SMNVEV (reference sequence). This CDR3 is 19 amino acids long. CDR3 loop: CASSPEIYRLWGMGSPLHF. For the CDR3, the DNA is TGTGCCAGCAGTCCGGAAATATACCGACTGTGGGGTATGGGTTCACCCCTCCACTTT.

V gene TRBV29-1 combines with J gene TRBJ2-3; D gene unclear. Germline assignment: CDR1 SQVTM and CDR2 ANQGSEA. The CDR3 loop spans 15 amino acids. Trimming stripped 2 bases from V and 1 base from J, with 13 bases between. The CDR3 is CSVERVFPGTDTQYF. The CDR3 nucleotides are TGCAGCGTTGAAAGGGTTTTCCCCGGCACAGATACGCAGTATTTT.

The chain carries TRBV4-2 and TRBJ2-1; TRBD2 matches at 9 bases. CDR1 and CDR2 (germline): LGHNA, YNFKEQ. Germline trimming cut 1 base from V and 4 bases from J; bases unmatched to any gene: 2. This CDR3 is built from 15 residues. In nucleotides, the CDR3 is TGTGCCAGCAGCCAAGTTACTAGCGGGTACAATGAGCAGTTCTTC. Translation: CASSQVTSGYNEQFF.

The chain links TRBV4-3 to TRBJ2-7, with a possible D match to TRBD2 (5 bases). The CDR3 is 15 residues long. Trimming removed 2 bases at V and 5 bases at J, with 16 bases between. Germline V gene lookup returns CDR1 LGHNA and CDR2 YSLEER. This CDR3 reads CASSQWRRGPDEQYF. In DNA, the CDR3 is TGCGCCAGCAGCCAATGGCGTCGGGGTCCGGACGAGCAGTACTTC.

The chain links TRBV11-2 to TRBJ1-1; TRBD1 aligns across 10 bases. There are 16 residues in the CDR3. The ends lost 0 bases at V and 8 bases at J; junction bases unmatched: 9. From germline, CDR1 is SGHAT and CDR2 FQNNGV. As DNA, the CDR3 is TGTGCCAGCAGCTTAGAGGACAGGGGGGACCAGAGGGAAGCTTTCTTT. Residues: CASSLEDRGDQREAFF.

This clone was seen a single time. The chain uses TRBV7-6 and TRBJ2-1; D possibly matches TRBD1 or TRBD2 (5 bases each). The CDR3 is made up of 15 amino acids. The germline V gene has CDR1 SGHVS and CDR2 FNYEAQ. V lost 1 base and J lost 4, with 11 bases in between. CDR3 in amino acids: CASSLGMGDYNEQFF. DNA for the CDR3: TGTGCCAGCAGCTTAGGGATGGGGGATTACAATGAGCAGTTCTTC.

This sequence joins TRBV2 and TRBJ2-3, with no clear D. This CDR3 spans 13 amino acids. Germline V lookup: CDR1 SNHLY, CDR2 FYNNEI. V lost 0 bases, J lost 4 bases, and 5 bases lay in between. The CDR3 region is CASSEALSDTQYF. CDR3 sequence (DNA): TGTGCCAGCAGTGAAGCGCTGTCAGATACGCAGTATTTT.

The chain links TRBV28 to TRBJ1-5; D is uncertain. Germline-derived CDR1 and CDR2 are MDHEN and SYDVKM. V was trimmed by 4 bases and J by 4 bases, leaving 14 bases between them. The CDR3 has 15 residues. The CDR3 sequence: CASSCLLRENQPQHF. CDR3 in DNA: TGTGCCAGCAGTTGTTTATTAAGGGAGAATCAGCCCCAGCATTTT.

V is TRBV4-3 and J is TRBJ1-4, with 7 nucleotides matching TRBD1. The germline V gene encodes CDR1 LGHNA and CDR2 YSLEER. The CDR3 covers 17 residues. With V trimmed by 2 bases and J by 7 bases, 13 bases remained unmatched. The CDR3 DNA is TGCGCCAGCAGCCAACGCCGAACTACAGGGGTTAGTGAAAAACTGTTTTTT. Translated, it gives CASSQRRTTGVSEKLFF.

This clone was recorded once. This chain connects TRBV27 to TRBJ1-2, with D perhaps matching TRBD1 (6 bases). The CDR3 extends over 14 amino acids. V lost 6 bases and J 7 bases, leaving 18 bases between the germline ends. Germline values: CDR1 MNHEY, CDR2 SMNVEV (reference sequence). The CDR3 loop is CASRHDTGFSGYTF. CDR3 DNA sequence: TGTGCCAGCAGACACGACACAGGGTTCTCTGGCTACACCTTC.

The genes are TRBV28 and TRBJ1-1; 7 bases align to TRBD1. Losses at the gene ends were 6 bases for V and 4 bases for J; bases not matched to a gene: 23. Germline CDR1 MDHEN, CDR2 SYDVKM. The CDR3 is made up of 19 amino acids. CDR3 region: CASSSGQENRRFWLTEAFF. CDR3 nucleotides: TGTGCCAGCAGCTCTGGACAGGAAAATAGGCGTTTTTGGCTCACTGAAGCTTTCTTT.

The chain joins TRBV5-4 to TRBJ2-5; D ambiguous. Germline values: CDR1 SGHNT, CDR2 YYREEE (reference sequence). This CDR3 is built from 15 residues. The V end lost 4 bases, the J end lost 3 bases, and 16 bases lay between the germline ends. CDR3 loop: CASSLGMERKETQYF. CDR3 DNA sequence: TGTGCCAGCAGCCTGGGGATGGAGCGCAAAGAGACCCAGTACTTC.

This sequence joins TRBV28 and TRBJ1-5, with no clear D. CDR1 and CDR2 from the germline V gene are MDHEN and SYDVKM. This CDR3 contains 12 residues. The V end lost 6 bases, the J end lost 10 bases, and 13 bases lay between the germline ends. CDR3 protein: CASSPVQNPQHF. DNA of the CDR3: TGTGCCAGCAGCCCGGTCCAGAACCCCCAGCATTTT. Using reference TRBV28 and TRBJ1-5 for the parts outside the CDR3, the full variable domain is DVKVTQSSRYLVKRTGEKVFLECVQDMDHENMFWYRQDPGLGLRLIYFSYDVKMKEKGDIPEGYSVSREKKERFSLILESASTNQTSMYLCASSPVQNPQHFGDGTRLSIL.

The chain couples TRBV6-1 to TRBJ2-7, with D perhaps matching TRBD1 or TRBD2 (6 bases each). The CDR3 runs to 16 residues. The germline CDR1 and CDR2 sequences are MNHNS and SASEGT. Trimming cost V 3 bases and J 3 bases, with 18 bases left between them. CDR3 bases: TGTGCCAGCAGTGAGCTAGGGGGGACAATAATCTACGAGCAGTACTTC. This sequence encodes CASSELGGTIIYEQYF.